These T cell receptor beta chains were read from a single sample in a study of blood T cell repertoires in COVID-19. Sequencing was performed with immunoSEQ multiplex PCR; in TCRdb, only in-frame clones are kept and a portion is missing. The data contain under 300,000 clones, around 90% of them seen just once; the ten biggest clones take up under 2.5%. The specimen sequenced was peripheral blood. These receptors all stem from a woman aged 55-69 years with COVID-19, enrolled during active disease. The CDR3 runs from the conserved cysteine through the conserved F or W. The order of the fields is J gene, clone size, V gene, D gene, CDR3 DNA, CDR3 protein. A D gene is named only where the DNA matches it firmly. Rows give clone size only sometimes, using once, few, many, or a class for an expanded clone.

TRBJ2-7 | few | TRBV6-2/TRBV6-3 | . | TGTGCCAGCAGTAACATGGAGGGGGCAAGGGAGTACTTC | CASSNMEGAREYF
TRBJ2-1 | . | TRBV5-8 | . | TGTGCCAGCAGCTTACCCCCGCCCGGGAACTGGATCTTC | CASSLPPPGNWIF
TRBJ2-2 | once | TRBV19 | . | TGTGCCAGTTCAGGGGTCGGGGAGCTGTTTTTT | CASSGVGELFF
TRBJ1-1 | . | TRBV3-1/TRBV3-2 | . | TGTGCCAGCAGCCAGGGTTGGCAGGGGTGGGAAGCTTTCTTT | CASSQGWQGWEAFF
TRBJ2-5 | . | TRBV19 | . | TGTGCCAGTAGTATCTCGGCGGGGAGTCAAGAGACCCAGTACTTC | CASSISAGSQETQYF
TRBJ1-2 | . | TRBV7-2 | . | TGTGCCAGCAGCCGTGGGGGGGGGTACTATGGCTACACCTTC | CASSRGGGYYGYTF
TRBJ1-1 | . | TRBV7-2 | TRBD1 | TGTGCCAGCAGGTCCCGGGACAGAAAGAACACTGAAGCTTTCTTT | CASRSRDRKNTEAFF
TRBJ2-1 | once | TRBV9 | TRBD2 | TGTGCCAGCAGCTCCTATATAGCGGGGGGGCGCAATGAGCAGTTCTTC | CASSSYIAGGRNEQFF
TRBJ1-3 | . | TRBV13 | . | TGTGCCAGCAGCTTAGGGGGGCTCTCTGGAAACACCATATATTTT | CASSLGGLSGNTIYF
TRBJ1-4 | . | TRBV9 | TRBD1 | TGTGCCAGCAACGCGGGACAGGTTAATGAAAAACTGTTTTTT | CASNAGQVNEKLFF
TRBJ2-4 | . | TRBV7-8 | TRBD2 | TGTGCCAGCAGCCCCGCTAGCGGAAACATTCAGTACTTC | CASSPASGNIQYF
TRBJ1-1 | . | TRBV20-1 | . | TGCAGTGGTAAATTGGCCACTGAAGCTTTCTTT | CSGKLATEAFF
TRBJ2-2 | . | TRBV7-3 | . | TGTGCCAGCAGCTTACACGGGGGAGTAACCGGGGAGCTGTTTTTT | CASSLHGGVTGELFF
TRBJ2-1 | . | TRBV9 | . | TGTGCCAGCAGCGTAGCTATACTGGACAATGAGCAGTTCTTC | CASSVAILDNEQFF
TRBJ1-4 | . | TRBV10-3 | . | TGTGCCATCAAGCCCAATGGGACAAATGAAAAACTGTTTTTT | CAIKPNGTNEKLFF
TRBJ1-5 | . | TRBV7-2 | . | TGTGCCAGCAGCCAACCAGGTTATAGCAATCAGCCCCAGCATTTT | CASSQPGYSNQPQHF
TRBJ1-1 | . | TRBV12-5 | . | TGTGCTAGTGGTTTAGAGCGAGGGACTGAAGCTTTCTTT | CASGLERGTEAFF